This record concerns one TCR beta chain sequence. Sample-barcoded 5' priming and a J-beta primer mix drove a second PCR of 7 to 11 cycles. Every cDNA was tagged by a template-switch adaptor with 12 random nucleotides. TCRdb independently ran MiXCR on the 5' RACE reads; one entry per CDR3 protein. The data show fewer than 750,000 distinct CDR3 sequences, about 45% seen once. The sample is drawn from a study of blood T cells in healthy people across ages. Sample: blood. The clonotype originates from a man at least 80 years old in good health.

In DNA form, the CDR3 reads TGCAGCGTTGAAACAGGGGGCAACACCGGGGAGCTGTTTTTT. Its translation: CSVETGGNTGELFF. The V and J genes are TRBV29-1 and TRBJ2-2, with 9 bases aligning to TRBD1. V was pared by 2 bases and J by 2 bases, with 0 bases of the junction left unmatched. Germline V gene sequence: CDR1 SQVTM, CDR2 ANQGSEA. The CDR3 runs to 14 residues.